Below are 21 T cell receptor beta chains sequenced from a single sample in a study of blood T cells in healthy people across ages. It was with a sample-barcoded 5' primer and a J-beta primer mix that a second PCR of roughly 7 to 12 cycles was run. TCRdb called the 5' RACE reads again in MiXCR, with one record for every CDR3 protein. In the table there are 780,000 or so distinct CDR3 sequences, 20% to 25% of which are singletons. This same sample was also taken into another study, of T cells of mothers and their children.

The sample comprised blood. Receptor source: a boy younger than 18 in good health.

The chain uses TRBV12-3 or TRBV12-4 and TRBJ2-7, with D maybe TRBD1 (6 bases). The J call may be wrong; the DNA end is better matched by TRBJ2-5. The CDR3 is 14 amino acids. CDR3 nucleotides: TGTGCCAGCAGTCAACGGACAGTCCCCGAGACCCAGTACTTC. Translation: CASSQRTVPETQYF.

In this sample, this clonotype turned up a few times. The chain carries TRBV4-3 and TRBJ2-7; no firm D call. The CDR3 totals 15 residues. Deletions cut 0 bases from V and 3 bases from J, with 12 bases between. Germline V lookup: CDR1 LGHNA, CDR2 YSLEER. This CDR3 reads CASSQEWKGFYEQYF. The CDR3 DNA follows: TGCGCCAGCAGCCAAGAATGGAAAGGATTCTACGAGCAGTACTTC.

This clonotype was recorded a few times. V and J are TRBV7-3 and TRBJ1-6, with D perhaps TRBD1 (6 bases). This CDR3 region has 13 residues. The V end was cut by 4 bases, the J end by 9 bases, with 10 bases between. Germline assignment: CDR1 SGHTA and CDR2 FQGTGA. The CDR3 here is CASSSTGSSPLHF. CDR3 sequence (DNA): TGTGCCAGCAGCTCAACAGGGAGTTCACCCCTCCACTTT.

This clonotype was detected a few times. The chain couples TRBV15 to TRBJ1-2; a weak D match, TRBD1 (6 bases). The germline V and J ends were trimmed by 0 bases and 4 bases, with 18 bases remaining between them. This CDR3 has 17 amino acids. Germline V CDR1 and CDR2: LNHNV, YYDKDF (reference sequence). The CDR3 DNA is TGTGCCACCAGCAGAGATGGAAAGGGACACTCCCTCTATGGCTACACCTTC. Translation gives CATSRDGKGHSLYGYTF.

The J gene is TRBJ1-2, the V gene TRBV7-2; D might be TRBD1 (6 bases). In germline, CDR1 is SGHTA, CDR2 FQGNSA. This CDR3 has 17 amino acids. The V end lost 7 bases, the J end lost 4 bases, and 25 bases lay between the germline ends. CDR3 protein: CASTFQTGFSPSYGYTF. As DNA, the CDR3 is TGTGCCAGCACCTTTCAGACAGGTTTCTCGCCAAGCTATGGCTACACCTTC.

This chain uses TRBV4-1 with TRBJ2-7; D is uncertain. V lost 0 bases, J lost 9 bases, and 12 bases lay in between. CDR1 is MGHRA and CDR2 is YSYEKL in the germline V gene. CDR3 length: 13 residues. The CDR3 loop reads CASSQDPSSGQYF. CDR3 nucleotide sequence: TGCGCCAGCAGCCAAGATCCTAGTTCTGGGCAGTACTTC.

V is TRBV5-1 and J is TRBJ2-1; possibly TRBD1 or TRBD2 for D (5 bases each). The germline V gene has CDR1 SGHRS and CDR2 YFSETQ. The CDR3 totals 15 residues. Trimming shortened V by 6 bases and J by 6 bases, and 19 bases separated the two germline ends. CDR3 bases: TGCGCCAGCAACGATCAAACGGGGCAGCTCAATGAGCAGTTCTTC. Protein product: CASNDQTGQLNEQFF.

This clonotype turned up a few times. The chain employs TRBV21-1 and TRBJ2-4; the DNA was not used to check the table's D call, TRBD2. TRBV21-1 is noted as a pseudogene. There are 15 residues in the CDR3. DNA of the CDR3: TGTGCCAGCAGCGCCACTAGGATATTCAAAAACATTCAGTACTTC. Its protein product is CASSATRIFKNIQYF.

This clonotype came up a few times. The chain recombines TRBV2 with TRBJ2-1; D remains unclear. Looked up from germline, CDR1 is SNHLY and CDR2 is FYNNEI. Trimming removed 3 bases from V and 6 bases from J, with 15 bases in between. The CDR3 loop spans 15 amino acids. The CDR3 bases are TGTGCCAGCAGTGACGAGACGGCTACCGGCAATGAGCAGTTCTTC. Translation gives CASSDETATGNEQFF.

The chain's CDR3 is CASSLSATGGYEQYF. The DNA for the CDR3 is TGTGCCAGCAGCTTAAGCGCAACAGGGGGCTACGAGCAGTACTTC. This chain links TRBV7-9 with TRBJ2-7, with 8 bases aligning to TRBD1. Germline V gives CDR1 SEHNR, CDR2 FQNEAQ (reference sequence). The CDR3 covers 15 residues. The V and J ends lost 2 bases and 3 bases, in that order; junction bases with no gene match: 6.

The CDR3 DNA follows: TGTGCCAGCAGTTTACGTGGGGGGGCCAGCAATGAGCAGTTCTTC. It specifies CASSLRGGASNEQFF. The rearrangement links TRBV12-3 or TRBV12-4 to TRBJ2-1; D perhaps matches TRBD2 (7 bases). CDR3 length equals 15 residues. Trimming removed 2 bases from V and 6 bases from J, with 14 bases in between.

The V call is TRBV7-6, the J call TRBJ2-1, with unresolved D. Near its end, the DNA agrees better with TRBJ2-5, so the J call may be wrong. The CDR3 contains 15 residues. Germline lookup yields CDR1 SGHVS and CDR2 FNYEAQ. The CDR3 DNA follows: TGTGCCAGCAGCTTAGTTCCAGCCGATCAAGAGACCCAGTACTTC. Protein sequence: CASSLVPADQETQYF.

This rearrangement joins TRBV29-1 to TRBJ2-2; D is uncertain. Trimming cost V 0 bases and J 3 bases, with 2 bases left between them. This CDR3 comprises 12 residues. Per germline, CDR1 SQVTM and CDR2 ANQGSEA. CDR3 DNA: TGCAGCGTTGAAGAGGACACCGGGGAGCTGTTTTTT. Protein sequence: CSVEEDTGELFF.

This clonotype showed up just a few times. The chain links TRBV11-2 to TRBJ1-4; a possible D gene is TRBD1 (5 bases). The CDR3 extends over 16 amino acids. V gave up 5 bases and J gave up 0 bases, with 13 bases separating them. In germline, CDR1 is SGHAT, CDR2 FQNNGV. The CDR3: CASSLGTTTTNEKLFF. The CDR3 DNA reads TGTGCCAGCAGCCTTGGGACTACTACAACTAATGAAAAACTGTTTTTT.

The rearrangement joins TRBV24-1 to TRBJ2-2; D is tentatively TRBD1 or TRBD2 (6 bases each). V was clipped by 9 bases and J by 0 bases, with 7 bases between them. This CDR3 region has 13 residues. CDR1 is KGHDR, CDR2 SFDVKD, per germline. The CDR3 loop reads CATGGPNTGELFF. The CDR3 DNA sequence: TGTGCCACCGGGGGGCCGAACACCGGGGAGCTGTTTTTT.

CDR3 DNA: TGTGCCAGCAGTTATAGGGGGCTCGACTATGGCTACACCTTC. Residues: CASSYRGLDYGYTF. The chain carries TRBV6-6 and TRBJ1-2; 7 bases agree with TRBD1. V lost 3 bases, J lost 3 bases, and 4 bases stayed unmatched. Germline CDR1 reads MNHNY; CDR2 reads SVGAGI (reference sequence). This CDR3 has 14 amino acids.

This sequence joins TRBV6-2 or TRBV6-3 and TRBJ2-7; TRBD2 matches 10 bases. The CDR3 totals 14 residues. With V trimmed by 4 bases and J by 4 bases, 4 bases remained unmatched. Germline V gene lookup returns CDR1 MNHEY and CDR2 SVGEGT. The CDR3 sequence is CASSSSGRVYEQYF. CDR3 coding DNA: TGTGCCAGCAGTTCTAGCGGGAGAGTATACGAGCAGTACTTC.

The J gene is TRBJ2-5, the V gene TRBV6-2 or TRBV6-3, with a tentative D call TRBD2 (6 bases). Germline loops: CDR1 MNHEY, CDR2 SVGEGT. CDR3 length: 14 residues. V lost 6 bases to trimming and J lost 2 bases, with 13 bases between them. This CDR3 is CASSHPGLQETQYF. The CDR3 DNA reads as TGTGCCAGCAGCCACCCGGGACTGCAAGAGACCCAGTACTTC.

This clonotype was seen only a few times. The genes are TRBV27 and TRBJ1-5; D may be TRBD1 (6 bases). The CDR3 totals 17 residues. Germline lookup yields CDR1 MNHEY and CDR2 SMNVEV (reference sequence). V lost 5 bases and J lost 0, with 17 bases in between. CDR3 nucleotides: TGTGCCAGCAGTCTTAAGGGGGACCCTTATAGCAATCAGCCCCAGCATTTT. Encoded protein: CASSLKGDPYSNQPQHF.

The chain has TRBV28 and TRBJ2-1; possible D gene TRBD1, 6 bases. V was pared by 6 bases and J by 2 bases, with 17 bases between. This CDR3 has 16 residues. Germline values: CDR1 MDHEN, CDR2 SYDVKM. CDR3 loop: CASSSRQVTAYNEQFF. Here the CDR3 DNA reads TGTGCCAGCAGCTCTCGACAGGTTACGGCCTACAATGAGCAGTTCTTC.

A remark on this clonotype: The junction and the germline gene differ at one end; a read error may be behind it. The chain combines TRBV5-6 with TRBJ1-1, with D tentatively TRBD1 (5 bases). Germline V gene sequence: CDR1 SGHDT, CDR2 YYEEEE. The CDR3 consists of 13 residues. This CDR3 reads CDSSLSRVTEAFF. In DNA, the CDR3 is TGTGACAGCAGCTTGAGCAGGGTCACGGAAGCTTTCTTT.